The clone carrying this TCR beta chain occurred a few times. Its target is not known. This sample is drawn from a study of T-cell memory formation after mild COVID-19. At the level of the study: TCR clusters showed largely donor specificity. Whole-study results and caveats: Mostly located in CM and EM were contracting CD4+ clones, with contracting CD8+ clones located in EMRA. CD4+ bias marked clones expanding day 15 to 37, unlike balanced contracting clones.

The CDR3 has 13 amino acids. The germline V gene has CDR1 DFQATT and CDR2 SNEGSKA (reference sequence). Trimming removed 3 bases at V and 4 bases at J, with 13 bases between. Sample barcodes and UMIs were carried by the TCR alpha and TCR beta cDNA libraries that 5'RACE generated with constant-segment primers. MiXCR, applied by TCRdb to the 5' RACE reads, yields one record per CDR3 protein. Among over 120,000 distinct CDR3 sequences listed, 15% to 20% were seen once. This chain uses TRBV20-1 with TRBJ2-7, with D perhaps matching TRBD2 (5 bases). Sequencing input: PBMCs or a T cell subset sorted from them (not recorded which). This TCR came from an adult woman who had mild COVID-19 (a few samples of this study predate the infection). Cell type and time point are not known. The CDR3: CSARGRASYEQYF. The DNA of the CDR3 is TGCAGTGCTAGGGGGAGAGCAAGTTACGAGCAGTACTTC.